The 3 T cell receptor beta chains reported below all come from one sample, sequenced in a study of blood T cells in healthy people across ages. The use of a sample-barcoded 5' primer and a J-beta primer mix characterized a second PCR of about 7 to 12 cycles. MiXCR, run by TCRdb on the 5' RACE reads, gives a single entry per CDR3 protein. The table records approximately 800,000 distinct CDR3 sequences, roughly three fifths of them present only once. Sequencing input: blood. These receptors originate from a middle-aged man in good health.

There are a few counts of this clonotype. This sequence joins TRBV29-1 and TRBJ1-4; 7 bases agree with TRBD1. The CDR3 contains 13 residues. Germline assignment: CDR1 SQVTM and CDR2 ANQGSEA. V dropped 7 bases and J dropped 1; count of bases not matched to a gene: 3. The CDR3 is CSGRQGTNEKLFF. The CDR3 nucleotides read TGCAGCGGTCGACAGGGAACTAATGAAAAACTGTTTTTT.

The sample holds a few counts of this clonotype. The CDR3 loop is CSVEDCDRGKGQPQHF. The CDR3 DNA sequence: TGCAGCGTTGAAGACTGCGACAGGGGAAAGGGTCAGCCCCAGCATTTT. The rearrangement joins TRBV29-1 to TRBJ1-5; TRBD1 matches at 8 bases. The V gene's germline CDR1 is SQVTM and CDR2 ANQGSEA. Trimming at V came to 0 bases and at J to 6 bases, leaving 10 bases not matched to a gene. The length of the CDR3 is 16 residues.

This clonotype was seen only a few times. This sequence joins TRBV28 and TRBJ2-3, with D possibly being TRBD1 or TRBD2 (6 bases each). Trimming took 3 bases from V and 4 from J, leaving 20 bases between them. Germline CDR1 reads MDHEN; CDR2 reads SYDVKM. The CDR3 totals 17 residues. The CDR3 DNA is TGTGCCAGCAGTTTGTATCGGGGGCATGATTTAGCAGATACGCAGTATTTT. This sequence encodes CASSLYRGHDLADTQYF.